The 21 T cell receptor beta chains listed next were all sequenced from one sample in a study of OX40 agonist ivuxolimab in advanced cancers. Only in-frame clones appear in the TCRdb table, and some are missing; sequencing was by immunoSEQ multiplex PCR. The sample yields about 76,000 clones, 70% to 90% seen once. Specimen: CD4+ or CD8+ T cells sorted from blood, collected in a trial of the OX40 agonist ivuxolimab. The receptors were gathered from an adult with an advanced solid tumor such as melanoma, head and neck, liver or kidney cancer.

The V gene is TRBV25-1, the J gene TRBJ1-5, with 7 bases aligning to TRBD1. Germline trimming cut 3 bases from V and 5 bases from J; bases unmatched to any gene: 13. CDR1 is MGHDK and CDR2 is SYGVNS in the germline V gene. CDR3 length equals 17 residues. The DNA for the CDR3 is TGTGCCAGCAGTGAGTTTGGTCCGGGACAGTCCGATCAGCCCCAGCATTTT. Its translation is CASSEFGPGQSDQPQHF.

In this sample, this clone turned up once. The chain uses TRBV6-1 and TRBJ2-1; tentatively, D is TRBD1 or TRBD2 (5 bases each). V lost 3 bases and J lost 0, with 9 bases in between. Looked up from germline, CDR1 is MNHNS and CDR2 is SASEGT. The CDR3 runs to 15 residues. CDR3 nucleotide sequence: TGTGCCAGCAGTGAGGGGACGGTCTCCTACAATGAGCAGTTCTTC. It specifies CASSEGTVSYNEQFF.

The CDR3 DNA reads TGTGCCAGCAGCTTGGTTGCTAGCGGGAGGTTGGGAACCTACGAGCAGTACTTC. It codes for CASSLVASGRLGTYEQYF. The chain joins TRBV5-6 to TRBJ2-7, with TRBD2 identical over 11 bases. The ends lost 0 bases at V and 2 bases at J; junction bases unmatched: 10. The CDR3 sequence is 18 residues long. Germline V gives CDR1 SGHDT, CDR2 YYEEEE.

V is TRBV7-9 and J is TRBJ1-2, with 9 bases aligning to TRBD1. Germline V gene lookup returns CDR1 SEHNR and CDR2 FQNEAQ (reference sequence). The length of the CDR3 is 17 residues. V trimming: 2 bases; J trimming: 8 bases; junction bases outside the gene matches: 15. The CDR3 DNA sequence: TGTGCCAGCAGCTTAAGTGGGGGGACAGGGAGACAAAGCGGCTACACCTTC. As protein: CASSLSGGTGRQSGYTF.

This clone was seen once. This chain uses TRBV5-1 with TRBJ1-2; D may be TRBD1 (5 bases). CDR3 size: 13 residues. V lost 0 bases to trimming and J lost 3 bases, with 6 bases between them. CDR1 is SGHRS and CDR2 is YFSETQ in the germline V gene. DNA of the CDR3: TGCGCCAGCAGCTTGGTGGGGGACTATGGCTACACCTTC. Residues: CASSLVGDYGYTF.

This chain connects TRBV4-1 to TRBJ2-5, with D uncertain. The J call may be faulty, since TRBJ2-7 better matches the DNA end. Germline V gene lookup returns CDR1 MGHRA and CDR2 YSYEKL. The CDR3 contains 13 residues. The CDR3, as DNA: TGCGCCAGCAGCCAAGATGGCAGGCCCGAGCAGTACTTC. Translated, it gives CASSQDGRPEQYF.

The chain combines TRBV27 with TRBJ2-3; 11 bases map to TRBD2. Germline V lookup: CDR1 MNHEY, CDR2 SMNVEV (reference sequence). The length of the CDR3 is 17 residues. Trimming at V came to 2 bases and at J to 5 bases, leaving 9 bases not matched to a gene. The CDR3 nucleotides read TGTGCCAGCAGTTTAAGGGTAGCGGGGGGGCCAGGAGATACGCAGTATTTT. As protein: CASSLRVAGGPGDTQYF.

The J gene is TRBJ1-5, the V gene TRBV7-2, with a weak D call TRBD1 (5 bases). The CDR3 has 15 amino acids. CDR1 SGHTA and CDR2 FQGNSA come from the germline V gene. Trimming took 4 bases from V and 7 from J, leaving 17 bases between them. CDR3 sequence: CASSSSAGSPQPQHF. The CDR3 bases are TGTGCCAGCAGCTCCTCCGCAGGGAGTCCACAGCCCCAGCATTTT.

This chain connects TRBV6-6 to TRBJ1-6; 7 bases are shared with TRBD1. This CDR3 has 13 residues. Germline trimming cut 10 bases from V and 5 bases from J; bases unmatched to any gene: 5. Germline V gives CDR1 MNHNY, CDR2 SVGAGI (reference sequence). The CDR3 sequence: CATRDRDNSPLHF. The CDR3 nucleotides are TGTGCCACCCGGGACAGAGATAATTCACCCCTCCACTTT.

This chain uses TRBV4-3 with TRBJ1-2; 12 bases align to TRBD1. Trimming removed 0 bases from V and 6 bases from J; junction bases left unmatched: 2. This CDR3 region has 15 residues. Germline V gives CDR1 LGHNA, CDR2 YSLEER. CDR3 nucleotide sequence: TGCGCCAGCAGCCAAGAGGGGACAGGGGGCAATGGCTACACCTTC. It specifies CASSQEGTGGNGYTF.

The chain combines TRBV7-3 with TRBJ2-2; TRBD1 matches at 8 bases. Germline V CDR1 and CDR2: SGHTA, FQGTGA. The CDR3 has 18 amino acids. The trim removed 3 bases at V and 0 bases at J, leaving 9 bases unmatched. The CDR3 loop reads CASSFLLQGAANTGELFF. Here the CDR3 DNA reads TGTGCCAGCAGCTTCCTACTCCAGGGGGCAGCGAACACCGGGGAGCTGTTTTTT. Full variable domain (outside the CDR3, taken from reference TRBV7-3 and TRBJ2-2): GAGVSQTPSNKVTEKGKYVELRCDPISGHTALYWYRQSLGQGPEFLIYFQGTGAADDSGLPNDRFFAVRPEGSVSTLKIQRTERGDSAVYLCASSFLLQGAANTGELFFGEGSRLTVL.

This chain connects TRBV19 to TRBJ2-3; 11 nucleotides line up with TRBD2. The junction had 9 bases not matched to a gene; V was cut back by 4 bases and J by 6 bases. Looked up from germline, CDR1 is LNHDA and CDR2 is SQIVND (reference sequence). The CDR3 has 16 amino acids. CDR3: CASSTRSGRAADTQYF. The DNA for the CDR3 is TGTGCCAGTAGTACGCGTAGCGGGAGGGCCGCTGATACGCAGTATTTT.

This chain uses TRBV19 with TRBJ1-1, with D possibly matching TRBD1 (5 bases). V was trimmed by 6 bases and J by 2 bases, leaving 13 bases between them. The CDR3 totals 14 residues. Germline V gives CDR1 LNHDA, CDR2 SQIVND (reference sequence). In nucleotides, the CDR3 is TGTGCCAGTAGCGTCGGGACCGCTAACACTGAAGCTTTCTTT. Encoded protein: CASSVGTANTEAFF.

This clone was seen only once. The chain carries TRBV6-1 and TRBJ1-5, with D unresolved. Germline V gene lookup returns CDR1 MNHNS and CDR2 SASEGT. The CDR3 has 16 residues. V lost 1 base and J lost 0, with 10 bases in between. The CDR3 DNA follows: TGTGCCAGCAGTGAAGGGCCTTGGGCTAGCAATCAGCCCCAGCATTTT. This codes for CASSEGPWASNQPQHF.

The V call is TRBV7-6, the J call TRBJ2-2; 11 bases are a match to TRBD2. The germline V gene encodes CDR1 SGHVS and CDR2 FNYEAQ. The CDR3 is 16 residues long. V lost 0 bases and J lost 5; bases outside the gene matches: 2. CDR3 bases: TGTGCCAGCAGCTTAGCAACTAGCGGGGGAACCGGGGAGCTGTTTTTT. This encodes CASSLATSGGTGELFF. The complete variable domain, with remaining parts taken from reference TRBV7-6 and TRBJ2-2, reads GAGVSQSPRYKVTKRGQDVALRCDPISGHVSLYWYRQALGQGPEFLTYFNYEAQQDKSGLPNDRFSAERPEGSISTLTIQRTEQRDSAMYRCASSLATSGGTGELFFGEGSRLTVL.

This clone has a single count. The chain couples TRBV2 to TRBJ1-5; D remains ambiguous. The CDR3 sequence is 15 residues long. CDR1 and CDR2 from the germline V gene are SNHLY and FYNNEI. V was cut by 4 bases and J by 0 bases, with 10 bases left in between. CDR3 nucleotides: TGTGCCAGCAGTGCGACAACGGGTAGCAATCAGCCCCAGCATTTT. It encodes CASSATTGSNQPQHF.

V gene TRBV11-2 combines with J gene TRBJ2-3; TRBD2 might be the D (5 bases). Germline V CDR1 and CDR2: SGHAT, FQNNGV. V was cut by 1 base and J by 0 bases, with 11 bases left in between. The CDR3 is 16 amino acids. The CDR3 region has the DNA TGTGCCAGCAGCTTAGTACCTAGCCCGAGCACAGATACGCAGTATTTT. Protein sequence: CASSLVPSPSTDTQYF. Filled out from reference TRBV11-2 and TRBJ2-3, the complete variable domain reads EAGVAQSPRYKIIEKRQSVAFWCNPISGHATLYWYQQILGQGPKLLIQFQNNGVVDDSQLPKDRFSAERLKGVDSTLKIQPAKLEDSAVYLCASSLVPSPSTDTQYFGPGTRLTVL.

This chain connects TRBV6-5 to TRBJ2-3; D is perhaps TRBD2 (5 bases). Trimming left V 8 bases short and J 5 bases short, with 11 bases between. The CDR3 totals 12 residues. Germline-derived CDR1 and CDR2 are MNHEY and SVGAGI. The CDR3 nucleotides read TGTGCCAGCCTCGGGATCGGAGATACGCAGTATTTT. Its protein product is CASLGIGDTQYF.

V is TRBV18 and J is TRBJ2-5; 7 nucleotides line up with TRBD1. The end of the DNA aligns better with TRBJ2-7, so the J call may be wrong. The CDR3 contains 13 residues. Germline V lookup: CDR1 KGHSH, CDR2 LQKENI. CDR3 loop: CASSTGQIYEQYF. Written as DNA, the CDR3 is TGTGCCAGCTCAACGGGACAGATTTACGAGCAGTACTTC.

The genes are TRBV5-1 and TRBJ1-1, with TRBD1 as a possible D gene (6 bases). This CDR3 spans 13 amino acids. CDR1 is SGHRS and CDR2 is YFSETQ in the germline V gene. V lost 0 bases, J lost 8 bases, and 11 bases lay in between. The CDR3: CASSLGSTGEAFF. CDR3 in DNA: TGCGCCAGCAGCTTGGGTAGTACAGGGGAAGCTTTCTTT.

Concerning this clone: Other DNA sequences in the sample encode the same CDR3. The chain links TRBV18 to TRBJ1-2; D remains ambiguous. The germline CDR1 and CDR2 sequences are KGHSH and LQKENI. The length of the CDR3 is 14 residues. Trimming removed 3 bases from V and 4 bases from J, with 12 bases in between. For the CDR3, the DNA is TGTGCCAGCTCACCTCTTGAGGATCCCTATGGCTACACCTTC. Amino acid sequence: CASSPLEDPYGYTF.